This section outlines one T cell receptor (beta chain) sequence together with its context. The junction departs from germline at one end; a sequencing error may be responsible. These data belong to a study of cytomegalovirus exposure and HLA in healthy donors. The PCR contained 60 Vbeta and 13 Jbeta primers. In the original analysis: Later, tens of millions of unique TCR beta chains were counted in an analysis, and approximately 9.9 million of them were shared. Profiled with immunoSEQ multiplex PCR; TCRdb holds only in-frame clones, not every one. V and J calls and clone size are those listed in that table; D and trimming were worked out from the DNA. The sample holds about 200,000 clones, over 65% seen once. The CDR3 covers 16 residues. Germline CDR1 is SSHAT and CDR2 is FNYEAQ (reference sequence).

The sequence was obtained from a woman under 40 in good health and CMV-seronegative. The rearrangement links TRBV7-7 to TRBJ2-1, with TRBD2 as a possible D gene (5 bases). Sequencing was carried out using PBMCs. CDR3 bases: TGTGCTAGCAGCTTAGGAGGCGCGAGCTCCTACAATGAGCAGTTCTTC. It translates to CASSLGGASSYNEQFF.